The 29 T cell receptor beta chains given below trace back to one sample, sequenced in a study of blood T cell repertoires in COVID-19. The method was immunoSEQ multiplex PCR; TCRdb's version includes in-frame clones alone and lacks a portion of them. The table includes 52,000 or so clones, around 90% detected once. What was sequenced was peripheral blood. The receptors were sampled from a human donor in a cohort sampled during active COVID-19.

The V call is TRBV4-1, the J call TRBJ2-7; tentative D call: TRBD2 (5 bases). This CDR3 region has 13 residues. CDR1 is MGHRA and CDR2 is YSYEKL in the germline V gene. Trimming left V 3 bases short and J 7 bases short, with 13 bases between. The CDR3 spells CASSQHRGFEQYF. CDR3 DNA sequence: TGCGCCAGCAGCCAGCATCGGGGTTTTGAGCAGTACTTC.

The J gene is TRBJ2-1, the V gene TRBV2; TRBD2 might be the D (7 bases). The CDR3 consists of 13 residues. Germline CDR1 and CDR2: SNHLY and FYNNEI. The V end lost 4 bases, the J end lost 9 bases, and 13 bases lay between the germline ends. The CDR3 spells CASSVGGRGEQFF. The CDR3 nucleotides read TGTGCCAGCAGTGTGGGGGGGCGCGGTGAGCAGTTCTTC.

This rearrangement joins TRBV2 to TRBJ1-4, with 9 nucleotides matching TRBD1. The trim removed 6 bases at V and 5 bases at J, leaving 10 bases unmatched. The germline CDR1 and CDR2 sequences are SNHLY and FYNNEI. The CDR3 covers 16 residues. CDR3 in DNA: TGTGCCAGCAGCCCCGGGACAGGGAGAGGGAATGAAAAACTGTTTTTT. Protein product: CASSPGTGRGNEKLFF. Filled out from reference TRBV2 and TRBJ1-4, the complete variable domain reads EPEVTQTPSHQVTQMGQEVILRCVPISNHLYFYWYRQILGQKVEFLVSFYNNEISEKSEIFDDQFSVERPDGSNFTLKIRSTKLEDSAMYFCASSPGTGRGNEKLFFGSGTQLSVL.

The chain has TRBV18 and TRBJ2-1; 8 nucleotides match TRBD1. The CDR3 extends over 17 amino acids. The V and J ends lost 3 bases and 5 bases, in that order; junction bases with no gene match: 12. Germline CDR1 KGHSH, CDR2 LQKENI. The CDR3 loop is CASSPAGTGSFHNEQFF. The CDR3 DNA is TGTGCCAGCTCACCGGCCGGGACAGGTAGTTTCCACAATGAGCAGTTCTTC.

The chain couples TRBV21-1 to TRBJ2-5; no DNA check was done on the table's D call, TRBD2. TRBV21-1 is tagged as a pseudogene. CDR3 length equals 17 residues. For the CDR3, the DNA is TGTGCCAGCAGCAAAGTGGATAGCGGAGACCTTCAAGAGACCCAGTACTTC. Translation gives CASSKVDSGDLQETQYF.

The chain couples TRBV5-5 to TRBJ2-3; 8 nucleotides align to TRBD2. CDR1 is SGHKS, CDR2 YYEKEE, per germline (reference sequence). V dropped 4 bases and J dropped 4; count of bases not matched to a gene: 8. This CDR3 has 15 amino acids. Written as DNA, the CDR3 is TGTGCCAGCAGCCCCATAGCGGGGTGGTCAGATACGCAGTATTTT. Its protein is CASSPIAGWSDTQYF.

The V gene is TRBV19, the J gene TRBJ2-2; 11 bases agree with TRBD2. CDR3 length: 16 amino acids. Germline CDR1 LNHDA, CDR2 SQIVND (reference sequence). V lost 3 bases to trimming and J lost 7 bases; unmatched junction nucleotides: 7. The CDR3 DNA sequence: TGTGCCAGTAGTATTTTGACTAGCGGGATAGGCGGGGAGCTGTTTTTT. It codes for CASSILTSGIGGELFF.

The CDR3 region is CASSLAATVEYYGYTF. The CDR3 nucleotides are TGCGCCAGCAGCTTGGCCGCGACAGTAGAGTACTATGGCTACACCTTC. This chain connects TRBV5-1 to TRBJ1-2; D may be TRBD1 (5 bases). CDR3 length: 16 amino acids. The V gene's germline CDR1 is SGHRS and CDR2 YFSETQ. V lost 0 bases and J lost 3, with 15 bases in between. Looking up the rest from reference TRBV5-1 and TRBJ1-2 gives the full variable domain: KAGVTQTPRYLIKTRGQQVTLSCSPISGHRSVSWYQQTPGQGLQFLFEYFSETQRNKGNFPGRFSGRQFSNSRSEMNVSTLELGDSALYLCASSLAATVEYYGYTFGSGTRLTVV.

This chain links TRBV28 with TRBJ2-1; D perhaps matches TRBD1 (8 bases). This CDR3 spans 16 amino acids. In germline, CDR1 is MDHEN, CDR2 SYDVKM. The V and J ends lost 5 bases and 4 bases respectively, with 18 bases between them. The CDR3 protein is CASSAHTGGGYNEQFF. In DNA form, the CDR3 reads TGTGCCAGCAGTGCCCACACAGGGGGGGGATACAATGAGCAGTTCTTC.

The J gene is TRBJ2-4, the V gene TRBV5-1, with D hard to call. The CDR3 runs 15 residues. Trimming stripped 1 base from V and 0 bases from J, with 8 bases between. CDR1 SGHRS and CDR2 YFSETQ come from the germline V gene. The chain's CDR3 is CASSLSSIAKNIQYF. The CDR3 bases are TGCGCCAGCAGCTTGTCGAGTATAGCCAAAAACATTCAGTACTTC.

The rearrangement links TRBV20-1 to TRBJ1-6, with D hard to call. Germline V gene lookup returns CDR1 DFQATT and CDR2 SNEGSKA (reference sequence). The CDR3 spans 11 residues. V was trimmed by 7 bases and J by 14 bases, leaving 15 bases between them. In DNA, the CDR3 is TGCAGTGTTGCCCTGGCTCTGGCCCTCCACTTT. Translated: CSVALALALHF.

This clone appeared a few times. The V call is TRBV15, the J call TRBJ1-4, with 9 bases identical to TRBD1. Trimming removed 9 bases from V and 8 bases from J; junction bases left unmatched: 10. CDR3 length: 14 residues. Germline lookup yields CDR1 LNHNV and CDR2 YYDKDF (reference sequence). CDR3 nucleotides: TGTGCCACTCAGCAACAGGGGGCGCGAGAAAAACTGTTTTTT. Amino acid sequence: CATQQQGAREKLFF.

The chain couples TRBV24-1 to TRBJ2-5; D not certain. CDR3 length: 13 amino acids. CDR1 is KGHDR and CDR2 is SFDVKD in the germline V gene. The V end was cut by 5 bases, the J end by 5 bases, with 11 bases between. The CDR3 loop is CATSGSASETQYF. The CDR3 nucleotides read TGTGCCACCAGTGGTTCAGCGAGCGAGACCCAGTACTTC.

V gene TRBV25-1 combines with J gene TRBJ2-2; D unresolved. Germline CDR1 reads MGHDK; CDR2 reads SYGVNS. This CDR3 contains 13 residues. V was clipped by 3 bases and J by 5 bases, with 7 bases between them. Written as DNA, the CDR3 is TGTGCCAGCAGTGAGCAGGAAACCGGGGAGCTGTTTTTT. Amino acid sequence: CASSEQETGELFF.

This chain uses TRBV6-2 or TRBV6-3 with TRBJ1-2, with TRBD1 matching 8 bases. Germline loops: CDR1 MNHEY, CDR2 SVGEGT. There are 15 residues in the CDR3. V shed 6 bases, J shed 4 bases, and the junction held 10 bases outside the gene matches. CDR3 nucleotide sequence: TGTGCCAGCAGCCCCGGACAGGGAAGACCCTATGGCTACACCTTC. Translation: CASSPGQGRPYGYTF.

The gene calls are TRBV6-1 and TRBJ2-3; no definite D call. V gave up 1 base and J gave up 0 bases, with 8 bases separating them. Germline V gives CDR1 MNHNS, CDR2 SASEGT. The CDR3 contains 15 residues. The CDR3 DNA reads as TGTGCCAGCAGTGAAGGTCCTTCTAGCACAGATACGCAGTATTTT. Residues: CASSEGPSSTDTQYF.

This clone was counted a few times. This rearrangement joins TRBV7-6 to TRBJ2-7; 14 bases are a match to TRBD2. The CDR3 spans 17 residues. Germline V gene data show CDR1 as SGHVS and CDR2 as FNYEAQ. The junction had 12 bases not matched to a gene; V was cut back by 5 bases and J by 6 bases. The chain's CDR3 is CASSLPGTSGSKGEQYF. The CDR3 coding sequence is TGTGCCAGCAGCCTACCGGGGACTAGCGGGAGTAAAGGCGAGCAGTACTTC.

Regarding this clone: Distinct nucleotide sequences in the sample also encode this CDR3. The chain carries TRBV9 and TRBJ1-5; TRBD1 agrees at 9 bases. Germline V gene data show CDR1 as SGDLS and CDR2 as YYNGEE. The CDR3 loop spans 14 amino acids. V shed 0 bases, J shed 5 bases, and the junction held 0 bases outside the gene matches. The CDR3 nucleotides read TGTGCCAGCAGCGTAGGACAGGGGGATCAGCCCCAGCATTTT. Its protein is CASSVGQGDQPQHF. The full variable domain, rest sourced from reference TRBV9 and TRBJ1-5, is DSGVTQTPKHLITATGQRVTLRCSPRSGDLSVYWYQQSLDQGLQFLIQYYNGEERAKGNILERFSAQQFPDLHSELNLSSLELGDSALYFCASSVGQGDQPQHFGDGTRLSIL.

This clone showed up just once. This chain joins TRBV10-3 and TRBJ2-7, with TRBD2 as a possible D gene (6 bases). Germline lookup yields CDR1 ENHRY and CDR2 SYGVKD. The CDR3 spans 12 residues. V lost 2 bases and J lost 4, with 6 bases in between. The CDR3 sequence is CAISEAGYEQYF. CDR3 coding DNA: TGTGCCATCAGTGAGGCGGGATACGAGCAGTACTTC.

V gene TRBV19 combines with J gene TRBJ2-3; a possible D gene is TRBD2 (6 bases). V shed 5 bases and J shed 5 bases, with 14 bases lying between them. Germline V gives CDR1 LNHDA, CDR2 SQIVND (reference sequence). This CDR3 has 14 residues. The chain's CDR3 is CASSRKAGGDTQYF. CDR3 in DNA: TGTGCCAGTAGTCGAAAAGCGGGTGGAGATACGCAGTATTTT. Drawing the rest from reference TRBV19 and TRBJ2-3, the complete variable domain is DGGITQSPKYLFRKEGQNVTLSCEQNLNHDAMYWYRQDPGQGLRLIYYSQIVNDFQKGDIAEGYSVSREKKESFPLTVTSAQKNPTAFYLCASSRKAGGDTQYFGPGTRLTVL.

This chain connects TRBV7-9 to TRBJ2-1; 8 bases are shared with TRBD1. The germline gives CDR1 SEHNR, CDR2 FQNEAQ (reference sequence). The CDR3 has 14 amino acids. V shed 4 bases and J 8 bases; nucleotides not matched to a gene: 7. CDR3 DNA: TGTGCCAGCAGCTACCCGACAGGGGTCGATGAGCAGTTCTTC. Translating gives CASSYPTGVDEQFF.

This clone was seen more than once but under ten times. This chain uses TRBV7-9 with TRBJ2-7; 9 bases agree with TRBD1. Germline-derived CDR1 and CDR2 are SEHNR and FQNEAQ (reference sequence). The CDR3 consists of 14 residues. The V and J ends lost 3 bases and 4 bases, in that order; junction bases with no gene match: 4. The CDR3 region is CASSLSGQGYEQYF. The DNA of the CDR3 is TGTGCCAGCAGCTTGTCGGGACAGGGATACGAGCAGTACTTC.

This chain connects TRBV28 to TRBJ2-5; 8 bases are a match to TRBD1. Germline CDR1 and CDR2: MDHEN and SYDVKM. The CDR3 is 14 amino acids. J was trimmed by 5 bases and V by 5 bases; bases with no gene match: 7. DNA of the CDR3: TGTGCCAGCAGTGTCACAGGGGGTCCCGAGACCCAGTACTTC. This gives the protein CASSVTGGPETQYF.

V usage is TRBV19 and J usage is TRBJ1-1; D is unresolved. The V end lost 3 bases, the J end lost 1 base, and 9 bases lay between the germline ends. There are 14 residues in the CDR3. The germline V gene has CDR1 LNHDA and CDR2 SQIVND (reference sequence). Here the CDR3 DNA reads TGTGCCAGTAGTATCCGGGTTCGGAACACTGAAGCTTTCTTT. Encoded protein: CASSIRVRNTEAFF.

This chain joins TRBV12-2 and TRBJ2-1; whether TRBD1, the table's D call, matches the DNA was not checked. TRBV12-2 is a pseudogene locus. This CDR3 spans 17 amino acids. CDR3 DNA: TGTGCAAGTCGCTTAGCGTCGGACAGGGGGACGCTCCATGAGCAGTTCTTC. It yields the protein CASRLASDRGTLHEQFF.

The V call is TRBV9, the J call TRBJ1-2; 7 nucleotides align to TRBD1. From germline, CDR1 is SGDLS and CDR2 YYNGEE. With V trimmed by 4 bases and J by 6 bases, 12 bases remained unmatched. CDR3 length equals 15 residues. The CDR3 reads CASSPLGQIKHGYTF. Written as DNA, the CDR3 is TGTGCCAGCAGCCCCCTGGGACAGATTAAGCATGGCTACACCTTC.

This clone has just a few counts. The rearrangement links TRBV9 to TRBJ2-3; 7 bases are shared with TRBD2. CDR1 and CDR2 (germline): SGDLS, YYNGEE. This CDR3 region has 16 residues. J lost 0 bases, V lost 3 bases, and 7 bases had no gene match. CDR3 in amino acids: CASSDRLAVSTDTQYF. In DNA form, the CDR3 reads TGTGCCAGCAGCGATCGGCTAGCGGTAAGCACAGATACGCAGTATTTT.

The V gene is TRBV19, the J gene TRBJ2-1; 9 bases align to TRBD2. The CDR3 loop spans 16 amino acids. Trimming removed 5 bases from V and 5 bases from J; junction bases left unmatched: 10. Germline V gene sequence: CDR1 LNHDA, CDR2 SQIVND (reference sequence). As DNA, the CDR3 is TGTGCCAGTAGTTCGAGACTAGCGGAGGGGCACAATGAGCAGTTCTTC. Its protein product is CASSSRLAEGHNEQFF.

The chain uses TRBV4-1 and TRBJ1-2; 8 nucleotides align to TRBD1. The CDR3 is 14 amino acids. With 0 bases clipped from V and 6 bases from J, the junction kept 3 bases outside the gene matches. Germline V CDR1 and CDR2: MGHRA, YSYEKL. The CDR3 is CASSQEDREDGYTF. CDR3 coding DNA: TGCGCCAGCAGCCAAGAGGACAGGGAAGATGGCTACACCTTC.